This T cell receptor beta chain was captured by sequencing in a study of neurological immune-mediated disorders. TCRdb independently ran MiXCR on the 5' RACE reads; one entry per CDR3 protein. Of fewer than 55,000 distinct CDR3 sequences listed, more than 5% are singletons. This clonotype occurred many times. Deletions cut 8 bases from V and 7 bases from J, with 19 bases between. This CDR3 is built from 14 residues. Germline V CDR1 and CDR2: MNHEY, SMNVEV (reference sequence). The clonotype originates from a woman in her forties in good health. Sample: CD4+ T cells from blood. The gene calls are TRBV27 and TRBJ2-3; D remains unclear. The CDR3 DNA reads as TGTGCCAGCGCTCGGATGGGCGGCGCAAATACGCAGTATTTT. Protein product: CASARMGGANTQYF.